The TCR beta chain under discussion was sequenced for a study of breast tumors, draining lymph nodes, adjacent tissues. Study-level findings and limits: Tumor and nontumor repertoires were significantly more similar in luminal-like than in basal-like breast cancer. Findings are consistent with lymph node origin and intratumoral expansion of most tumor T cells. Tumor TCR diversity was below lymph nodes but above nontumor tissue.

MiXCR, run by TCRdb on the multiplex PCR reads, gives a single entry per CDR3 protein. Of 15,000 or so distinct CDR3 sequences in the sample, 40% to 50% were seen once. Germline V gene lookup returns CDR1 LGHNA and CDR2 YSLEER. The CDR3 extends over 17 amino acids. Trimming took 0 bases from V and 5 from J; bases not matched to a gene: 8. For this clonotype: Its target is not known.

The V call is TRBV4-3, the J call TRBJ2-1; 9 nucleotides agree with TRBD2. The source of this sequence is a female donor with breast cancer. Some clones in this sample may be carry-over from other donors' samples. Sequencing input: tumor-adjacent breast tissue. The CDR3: CASSQEPGVAGDNEQFF. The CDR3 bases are TGCGCCAGCAGCCAAGAGCCTGGGGTAGCGGGGGACAATGAGCAGTTCTTC.